This record covers a single T cell receptor beta chain. The record originates from a study of blood T cell repertoires in COVID-19. Whole-study context: Italy, Spain and the United States were the sources of the convalescent and acute COVID-19 samples.

Authors' analysis steps: Researchers report that nucleated cell counts were estimated from reference gene primer amplification. Sequenced by immunoSEQ multiplex PCR; TCRdb stores in-frame clones only, minus some. That table furnishes V, J and clone size, whereas the DNA furnished D and trimming. Of fewer than 150,000 clones detected, about 77% appear once; the ten largest clones hold around 18%. J gave up 7 bases and V 0 bases, and 7 bases lay outside the gene matches. This CDR3 spans 15 amino acids. Germline CDR1 is LGHDT and CDR2 is YNNKEL (reference sequence). This clonotype originated in a man of 80 years or more with acute or convalescent COVID-19. The V gene is TRBV3-1 (or the pseudogene TRBV3-2), the J gene TRBJ2-5; 8 bases align to TRBD2. Input material: peripheral blood. The CDR3 nucleotides read TGTGCCAGCAGCCAAGACGGGGGGGCCAGAGTGACCCAGTACTTC. Translating gives CASSQDGGARVTQYF.